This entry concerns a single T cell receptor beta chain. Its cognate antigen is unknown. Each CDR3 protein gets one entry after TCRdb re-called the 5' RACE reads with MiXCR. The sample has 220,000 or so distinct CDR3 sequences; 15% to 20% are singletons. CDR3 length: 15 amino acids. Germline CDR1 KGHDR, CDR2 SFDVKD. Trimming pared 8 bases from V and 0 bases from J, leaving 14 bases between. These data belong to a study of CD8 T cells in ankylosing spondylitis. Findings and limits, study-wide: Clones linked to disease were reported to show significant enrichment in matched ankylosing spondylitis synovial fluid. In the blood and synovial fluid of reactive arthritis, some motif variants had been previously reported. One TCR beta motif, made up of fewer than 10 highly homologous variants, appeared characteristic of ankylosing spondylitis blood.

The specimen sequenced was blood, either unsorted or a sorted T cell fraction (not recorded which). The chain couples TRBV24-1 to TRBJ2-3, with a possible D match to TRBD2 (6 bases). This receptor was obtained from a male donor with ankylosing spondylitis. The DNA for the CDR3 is TGTGCCACCACTCGGGGGAGCCAGAGCACAGATACGCAGTATTTT. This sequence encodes CATTRGSQSTDTQYF.